This T cell receptor beta chain was sequenced for a study of CD8+CD57+ T cells in acquired aplastic anemia. On the study more broadly: Sorted CD4+ and CD8+ cells yielded DNA averaging around 3.2 ug. The average read count for CD4+ cells in healthy donors was around 11 million. Regarding the study as a whole: Patients shared about 30 CD8+ CDR3 sequences with controls. Simpson's diversity of CD8+ cells was not significantly different in patients compared with controls.

With V trimmed by 5 bases and J by 0 bases, 6 bases remained unmatched. This CDR3 comprises 16 residues. Looked up from germline, CDR1 is SGHAT and CDR2 is FQDESV (reference sequence). In regard to this clonotype: Its matching antigen is unknown.

TCR beta VDJ and CDR3 profiles were obtained from a genomic DNA template. One entry per CDR3 protein results from TCRdb running MiXCR on the reads. The table records more than 150,000 distinct CDR3 sequences, under 55% of them present only once. The sequence derives from a human donor in good health. This chain links TRBV11-1 with TRBJ2-3, with 9 bases that match TRBD1. Material for sequencing was sorted CD4+, CD8+, or CD8+CD57+ T cells (not recorded which) from PBMCs. CDR3 sequence (DNA): TGTGCCAGCAGCACGTGGACAGGGGAGAGCACAGATACGCAGTATTTT. Protein product: CASSTWTGESTDTQYF.